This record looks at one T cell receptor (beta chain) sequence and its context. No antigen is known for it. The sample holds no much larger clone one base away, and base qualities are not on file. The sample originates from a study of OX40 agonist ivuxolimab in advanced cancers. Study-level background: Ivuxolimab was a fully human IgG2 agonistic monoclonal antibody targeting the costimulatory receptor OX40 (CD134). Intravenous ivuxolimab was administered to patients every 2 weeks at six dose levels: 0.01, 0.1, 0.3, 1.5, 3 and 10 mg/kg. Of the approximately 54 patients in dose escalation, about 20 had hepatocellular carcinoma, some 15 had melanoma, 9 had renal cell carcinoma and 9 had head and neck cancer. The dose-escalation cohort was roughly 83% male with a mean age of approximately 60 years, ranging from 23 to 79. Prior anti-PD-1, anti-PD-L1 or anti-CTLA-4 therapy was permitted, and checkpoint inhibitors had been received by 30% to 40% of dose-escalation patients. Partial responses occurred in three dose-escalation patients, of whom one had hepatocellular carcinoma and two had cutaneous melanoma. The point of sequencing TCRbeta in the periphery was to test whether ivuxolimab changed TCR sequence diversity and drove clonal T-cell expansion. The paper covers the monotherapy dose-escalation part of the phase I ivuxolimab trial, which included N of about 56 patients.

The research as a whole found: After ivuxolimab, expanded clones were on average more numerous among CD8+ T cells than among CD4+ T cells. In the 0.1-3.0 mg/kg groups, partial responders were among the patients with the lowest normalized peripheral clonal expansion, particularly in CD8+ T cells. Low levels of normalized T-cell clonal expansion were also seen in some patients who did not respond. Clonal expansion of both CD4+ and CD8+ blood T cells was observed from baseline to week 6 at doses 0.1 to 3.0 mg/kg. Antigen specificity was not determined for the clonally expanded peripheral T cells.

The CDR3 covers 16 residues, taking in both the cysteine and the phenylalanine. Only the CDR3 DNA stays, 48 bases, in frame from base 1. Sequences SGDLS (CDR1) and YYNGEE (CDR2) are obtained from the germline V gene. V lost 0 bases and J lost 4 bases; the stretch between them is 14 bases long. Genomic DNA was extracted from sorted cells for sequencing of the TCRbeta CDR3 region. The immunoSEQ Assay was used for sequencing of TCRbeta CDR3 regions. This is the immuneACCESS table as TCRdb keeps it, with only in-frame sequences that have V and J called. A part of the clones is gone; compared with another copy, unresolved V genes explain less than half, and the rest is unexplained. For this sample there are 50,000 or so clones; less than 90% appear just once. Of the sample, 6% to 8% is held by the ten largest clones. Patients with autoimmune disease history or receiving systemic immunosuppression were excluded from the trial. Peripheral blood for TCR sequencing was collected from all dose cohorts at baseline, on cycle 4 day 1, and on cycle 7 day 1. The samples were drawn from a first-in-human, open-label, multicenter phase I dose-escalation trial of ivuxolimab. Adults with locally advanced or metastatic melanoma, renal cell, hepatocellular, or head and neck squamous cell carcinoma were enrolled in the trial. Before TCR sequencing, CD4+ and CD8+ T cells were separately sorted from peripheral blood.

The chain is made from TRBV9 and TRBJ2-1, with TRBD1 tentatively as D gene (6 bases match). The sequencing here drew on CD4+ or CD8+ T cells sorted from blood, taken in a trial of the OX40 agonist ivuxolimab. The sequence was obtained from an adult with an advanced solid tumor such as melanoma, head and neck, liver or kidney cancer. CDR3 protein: CASSVVAGAAYNEQFF. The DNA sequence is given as TGTGCCAGCAGCGTAGTAGCAGGGGCGGCGTACAATGAGCAGTTCTTC.